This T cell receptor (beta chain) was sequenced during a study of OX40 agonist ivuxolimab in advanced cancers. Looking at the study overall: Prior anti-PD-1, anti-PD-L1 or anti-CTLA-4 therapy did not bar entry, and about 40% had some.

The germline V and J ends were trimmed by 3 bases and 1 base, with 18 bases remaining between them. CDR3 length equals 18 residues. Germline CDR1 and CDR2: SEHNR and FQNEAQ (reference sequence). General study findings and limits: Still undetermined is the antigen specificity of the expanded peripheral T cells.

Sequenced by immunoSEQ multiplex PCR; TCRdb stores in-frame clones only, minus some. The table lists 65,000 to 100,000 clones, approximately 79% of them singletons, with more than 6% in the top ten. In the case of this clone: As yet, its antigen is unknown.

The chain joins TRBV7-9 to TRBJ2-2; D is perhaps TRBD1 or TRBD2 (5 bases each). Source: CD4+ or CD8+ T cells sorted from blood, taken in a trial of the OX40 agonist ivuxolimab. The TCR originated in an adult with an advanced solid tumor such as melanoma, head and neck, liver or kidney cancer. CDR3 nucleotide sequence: TGTGCCAGCAGCTTCACATTGAGGGGCCCAATGAACACCGGGGAGCTGTTTTTT. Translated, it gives CASSFTLRGPMNTGELFF.